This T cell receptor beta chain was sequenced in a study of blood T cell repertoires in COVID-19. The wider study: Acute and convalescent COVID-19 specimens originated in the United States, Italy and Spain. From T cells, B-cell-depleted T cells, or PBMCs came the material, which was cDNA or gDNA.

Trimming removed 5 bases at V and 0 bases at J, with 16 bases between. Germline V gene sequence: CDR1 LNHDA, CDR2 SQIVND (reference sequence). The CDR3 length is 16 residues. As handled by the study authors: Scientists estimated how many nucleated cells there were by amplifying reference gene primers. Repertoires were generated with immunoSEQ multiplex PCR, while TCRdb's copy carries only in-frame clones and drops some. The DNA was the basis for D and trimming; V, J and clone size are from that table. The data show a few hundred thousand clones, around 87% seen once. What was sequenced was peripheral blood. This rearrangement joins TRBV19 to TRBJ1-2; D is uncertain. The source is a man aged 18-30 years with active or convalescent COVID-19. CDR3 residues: CASSSGIGAPNYGYTF. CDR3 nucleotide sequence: TGTGCCAGTAGTTCCGGGATCGGTGCACCTAACTATGGCTACACCTTC.